This is a list of T cell receptor beta chains from one sample in a study of cytomegalovirus exposure and HLA in healthy donors. The method was immunoSEQ multiplex PCR; TCRdb's version includes in-frame clones alone and lacks a portion of them. The sample consists of some 200,000 clones, around 78% of them appearing once. What was sequenced was PBMCs. The receptors here all came from a woman under 40 in good health and CMV-seropositive. Each CDR3 is given with its conserved first and last residue. D genes are given only for firm matches. The size entry is marked missing in some rows and otherwise reads once, few, many or a size class.

V gene: TRBV14
clone size: -
D gene: TRBD2
J gene: TRBJ2-3
CDR3 protein: CASSQDISGTSGRGDTQYF
CDR3 DNA: TGTGCCAGCAGCCAAGATATCTCCGGGACTAGCGGGCGAGGAGATACGCAGTATTTT

V gene: TRBV5-6
clone size: few
D gene: TRBD2
J gene: TRBJ2-3
CDR3 protein: CASEAGGTDTQYF
CDR3 DNA: TGTGCCAGCGAAGCGGGGGGCACAGATACGCAGTATTTT

V gene: TRBV2
clone size: -
D gene: -
J gene: TRBJ1-6
CDR3 protein: CASSVREGQGPNSPLHF
CDR3 DNA: TGTGCCAGCAGTGTTCGGGAAGGTCAGGGGCCGAATTCACCCCTCCACTTT

V gene: TRBV4-3
clone size: -
D gene: TRBD1
J gene: TRBJ1-2
CDR3 protein: CASSQEKGQGNYGYTF
CDR3 DNA: TGCGCCAGCAGCCAAGAAAAAGGACAGGGGAACTATGGCTACACCTTC

V gene: TRBV19
clone size: -
D gene: -
J gene: TRBJ1-5
CDR3 protein: CASSATGQGQPQHF
CDR3 DNA: TGTGCCAGTAGTGCCACAGGGCAGGGTCAGCCCCAGCATTTT

V gene: TRBV7-9
clone size: -
D gene: -
J gene: TRBJ1-1
CDR3 protein: CASSLSPGPGGEAFF
CDR3 DNA: TGTGCCAGCAGCTTATCGCCCGGGCCCGGCGGGGAAGCTTTCTTT

V gene: TRBV9
clone size: once
D gene: TRBD1
J gene: TRBJ1-2
CDR3 protein: CASSVDAGGLYGYTF
CDR3 DNA: TGTGCCAGCAGCGTAGACGCAGGGGGCCTCTATGGCTACACCTTC

V gene: TRBV7-2
clone size: -
D gene: TRBD1
J gene: TRBJ1-2
CDR3 protein: CASSRGGQGDYTF
CDR3 DNA: TGTGCCAGCAGCCGAGGGGGACAGGGGGACTACACCTTC

V gene: TRBV10-3
clone size: -
D gene: -
J gene: TRBJ1-5
CDR3 protein: CAISESRAANSNQPQHF
CDR3 DNA: TGTGCCATCAGTGAGTCGAGGGCAGCGAATAGCAATCAGCCCCAGCATTTT

V gene: TRBV7-2
clone size: -
D gene: TRBD1
J gene: TRBJ1-6
CDR3 protein: CASSDRGPNSPLHF
CDR3 DNA: TGTGCCAGCAGCGACAGGGGACCTAATTCACCCCTCCACTTT

V gene: TRBV7-9
clone size: -
D gene: -
J gene: TRBJ2-7
CDR3 protein: CASSIQGSHEQYF
CDR3 DNA: TGTGCCAGCAGCATCCAGGGGTCCCACGAGCAGTACTTC

V gene: TRBV5-1
clone size: -
D gene: -
J gene: TRBJ2-1
CDR3 protein: CASSLDGRHEQFF
CDR3 DNA: TGCGCCAGCAGCTTGGACGGGAGACATGAGCAGTTCTTC

V gene: TRBV30
clone size: -
D gene: -
J gene: TRBJ1-5
CDR3 protein: CACETTENQPQHF
CDR3 DNA: TGTGCCTGCGAAACGACAGAAAATCAGCCCCAGCATTTT

V gene: TRBV18
clone size: -
D gene: -
J gene: TRBJ2-2
CDR3 protein: CASSPPNQGRPNTGELFF
CDR3 DNA: TGTGCCAGCTCACCCCCGAACCAGGGAAGGCCGAACACCGGGGAGCTGTTTTTT

V gene: TRBV27
clone size: once
D gene: -
J gene: TRBJ2-1
CDR3 protein: CASSTDWSSYNEQFF
CDR3 DNA: TGTGCCAGCAGCACGGACTGGAGCTCCTACAATGAGCAGTTCTTC

V gene: TRBV5-1
clone size: -
D gene: TRBD1
J gene: TRBJ1-1
CDR3 protein: CASSAGQGREAFF
CDR3 DNA: TGCGCCAGCAGCGCGGGACAGGGGAGAGAAGCTTTCTTT

V gene: TRBV4-3
clone size: -
D gene: -
J gene: TRBJ1-1
CDR3 protein: CASSVAARENTEAFF
CDR3 DNA: TGCGCCAGCAGCGTCGCAGCCAGGGAGAACACTGAAGCTTTCTTT

V gene: TRBV7-2
clone size: -
D gene: -
J gene: TRBJ1-2
CDR3 protein: CASSSRGGYGYTF
CDR3 DNA: TGTGCCAGCAGCTCCAGGGGCGGCTATGGCTACACCTTC

V gene: TRBV7-2
clone size: -
D gene: -
J gene: TRBJ1-5
CDR3 protein: CASSLYIPGRGFNQPQHF
CDR3 DNA: TGTGCCAGCAGCTTATACATACCAGGCAGGGGATTTAATCAGCCCCAGCATTTT

V gene: TRBV6-1
clone size: -
D gene: -
J gene: TRBJ2-5
CDR3 protein: CASRLNSGTDNF
CDR3 DNA: TGTGCCAGCCGACTCAATTCCGGGACTGACAACTTC

V gene: TRBV30
clone size: -
D gene: TRBD1
J gene: TRBJ2-5
CDR3 protein: CAWSVETGAGETQYF
CDR3 DNA: TGTGCCTGGAGTGTCGAGACAGGGGCCGGGGAGACCCAGTACTTC

V gene: TRBV27
clone size: -
D gene: -
J gene: TRBJ2-3
CDR3 protein: CASSGGSTDTQYF
CDR3 DNA: TGTGCCAGCAGCGGGGGAAGCACAGATACGCAGTATTTT

V gene: TRBV28
clone size: -
D gene: TRBD1
J gene: TRBJ1-1
CDR3 protein: CASSLWSPGGEAFF
CDR3 DNA: TGTGCCAGCAGTTTATGGAGCCCAGGGGGTGAAGCTTTCTTT

V gene: TRBV5-8
clone size: -
D gene: TRBD1
J gene: TRBJ2-3
CDR3 protein: CASSSTGTGVTDTQYF
CDR3 DNA: TGTGCCAGCAGTTCTACCGGGACAGGGGTAACAGATACGCAGTATTTT

V gene: TRBV2
clone size: -
D gene: -
J gene: TRBJ2-7
CDR3 protein: CASRQIRERQGEQYF
CDR3 DNA: TGTGCCAGCAGGCAAATCAGGGAAAGGCAGGGGGAGCAGTACTTC

V gene: TRBV5-1
clone size: -
D gene: -
J gene: TRBJ2-5
CDR3 protein: CASSLGPGQETQYF
CDR3 DNA: TGCGCCAGCAGCTTAGGTCCGGGCCAAGAGACCCAGTACTTC

V gene: TRBV7-8
clone size: -
D gene: -
J gene: TRBJ2-7
CDR3 protein: CASSLAQASSYEQYF
CDR3 DNA: TGTGCCAGCAGCTTAGCGCAAGCGAGCTCCTACGAGCAGTACTTC

V gene: TRBV2
clone size: -
D gene: -
J gene: TRBJ2-1
CDR3 protein: CASSRVDMFF
CDR3 DNA: TGTGCCAGCAGCAGGGTAGACATGTTCTTC

V gene: TRBV11-2
clone size: -
D gene: -
J gene: TRBJ2-7
CDR3 protein: CASSLEAGPYEQYF
CDR3 DNA: TGTGCCAGCAGCTTAGAGGCGGGGCCCTACGAGCAGTACTTC

V gene: TRBV18
clone size: few
D gene: -
J gene: TRBJ2-2
CDR3 protein: CASSLRGNTGELFF
CDR3 DNA: TGTGCCAGCTCACTAAGGGGCAACACCGGGGAGCTGTTTTTT

V gene: TRBV5-1
clone size: -
D gene: -
J gene: TRBJ2-7
CDR3 protein: CASSLWAGVRNEQYF
CDR3 DNA: TGCGCCAGCAGCTTGTGGGCAGGGGTAAGGAACGAGCAGTACTTC

V gene: TRBV15
clone size: -
D gene: -
J gene: TRBJ1-6
CDR3 protein: CATSRDDGGLYSPLHF
CDR3 DNA: TGTGCCACCAGCAGAGATGACGGGGGGCTCTATTCACCCCTCCACTTT

V gene: TRBV7-2
clone size: -
D gene: TRBD1
J gene: TRBJ2-3
CDR3 protein: CASSSGQGLTDTQYF
CDR3 DNA: TGTGCCAGCAGCTCGGGACAGGGCCTAACAGATACGCAGTATTTT

V gene: TRBV30
clone size: few
D gene: -
J gene: TRBJ1-2
CDR3 protein: CAWSTGTSHYTF
CDR3 DNA: TGTGCCTGGAGTACCGGGACATCCCACTACACCTTC

V gene: TRBV9
clone size: -
D gene: -
J gene: TRBJ2-3
CDR3 protein: CASSVQGSTDTQYF
CDR3 DNA: TGTGCCAGCAGCGTACAGGGAAGCACAGATACGCAGTATTTT

V gene: TRBV9
clone size: -
D gene: -
J gene: TRBJ1-1
CDR3 protein: CASSVVPGDTEAFF
CDR3 DNA: TGTGCCAGCAGCGTAGTACCGGGGGACACTGAAGCTTTCTTT

V gene: TRBV6-1
clone size: few
D gene: -
J gene: TRBJ1-6
CDR3 protein: CASRRDFGASPLHF
CDR3 DNA: TGTGCCAGCAGGAGGGACTTTGGGGCCTCACCCCTCCACTTT

V gene: TRBV4-3
clone size: -
D gene: TRBD1
J gene: TRBJ1-6
CDR3 protein: CASSQFPSGTANSPLHF
CDR3 DNA: TGCGCCAGCAGCCAGTTCCCCTCCGGGACAGCTAATTCACCCCTCCACTTT

V gene: TRBV2
clone size: -
D gene: -
J gene: TRBJ2-7
CDR3 protein: CASSEPRDRRGGFSEQYF
CDR3 DNA: TGTGCCAGCAGTGAACCAAGGGACAGGCGGGGGGGTTTTAGCGAGCAGTACTTC

V gene: TRBV19
clone size: few
D gene: TRBD2
J gene: TRBJ2-1
CDR3 protein: CASSPRLAGGYNEQFF
CDR3 DNA: TGTGCCAGTAGTCCAAGACTAGCGGGAGGTTACAATGAGCAGTTCTTC

V gene: TRBV6-1
clone size: -
D gene: -
J gene: TRBJ1-1
CDR3 protein: CASRYSSEAFF
CDR3 DNA: TGTGCCAGCAGATACAGCTCTGAAGCTTTCTTT